One sample yielded the 13 T cell receptor beta chains listed below, sequenced in a study of human T cells and chemical hapten exposure. Time point meaning: patch test 1, 2 weeks after DPC sensitization. Treatment noted: therapeutic diphenylcyclopropenone sensitization with weekly scalp DPC. TCRdb fed the RACE reads into MiXCR, producing one record per CDR3 protein. The repertoire holds 13,000 to 15,000 distinct CDR3 sequences, over 15% seen once, with roughly 7.9% in the top ten. Sample: whole blood, taken in connection with sensitization to the hapten diphenylcyclopropenone (DPC). These receptors originate from a woman in her 30s with alopecia areata. Some clones in this sample may be carry-over from other donors' samples.

On this clonotype: The conserved closing phenylalanine or tryptophan is absent in this CDR3, likely reflecting a read error. The chain is built from TRBV5-1 and TRBJ2-1; D unclear. Trimming removed 1 base from V and 0 bases from J, with 11 bases in between. This CDR3 comprises 16 residues. Germline V gene sequence: CDR1 SGHRS, CDR2 YFSETQ. This chain's CDR3 is CASSLPLPGSYNEQFL. The CDR3 DNA reads as TGCGCCAGCAGCTTGCCGCTCCCGGGCTCCTACAATGAGCAGTTCCTC.

This clonotype was recorded at least ten times. Here the CDR3 DNA reads TGTGCCAGCAGTTACTCAGACGGAAACACCATATATTTT. This encodes CASSYSDGNTIYF. The chain employs TRBV6-5 and TRBJ1-3; D unresolved. Germline CDR1 reads MNHEY; CDR2 reads SVGAGI. The V and J ends lost 0 bases and 4 bases respectively, with 4 bases between them. This CDR3 contains 13 residues.

This clonotype came up many times. The V and J genes are TRBV18 and TRBJ2-7; tentative D call: TRBD2 (5 bases). Trimming took off 3 bases at V and 0 bases at J, with 18 bases between the two ends. Germline values: CDR1 KGHSH, CDR2 LQKENI. The CDR3 has 17 amino acids. CDR3 DNA sequence: TGTGCCAGCTCACCCCAAATGATAGGGAGTTTCTCCTACGAGCAGTACGTC. It encodes CASSPQMIGSFSYEQYV.

CDR3 sequence (DNA): TGCAGTGCTAGCTCCGGCGGGGGTGCGAACACCGGGGAGCTGTTTTTT. Translation gives CSASSGGGANTGELFF. The chain joins TRBV20-1 to TRBJ2-2; 7 nucleotides align to TRBD2. The CDR3 covers 16 residues. CDR1 DFQATT and CDR2 SNEGSKA come from the germline V gene (reference sequence). Trimming at V came to 3 bases and at J to 0 bases, leaving 7 bases not matched to a gene.

This clonotype was seen at least ten times. The V call is TRBV12-3 or TRBV12-4, the J call TRBJ2-1; D unclear. V gave up 9 bases and J gave up 2 bases, with 8 bases separating them. The CDR3 has 12 amino acids. CDR3 sequence (DNA): TGTGCCAGTAATGGGGCCTACAATGAGCAGTTCTTC. Its translation: CASNGAYNEQFF.

This clonotype counts as medium-sized. This chain's CDR3 is CASSPRLATEQFF. The CDR3 nucleotides read TGTGCCAGCAGTCCCCGACTAGCTACTGAGCAGTTCTTC. The chain joins TRBV2 to TRBJ2-1; 7 nucleotides match TRBD2. The CDR3 extends over 13 amino acids. Per germline, CDR1 SNHLY and CDR2 FYNNEI. The V segment lost 5 bases and the J segment 9 bases; nucleotides outside the gene matches: 7. The full variable domain, with the rest looked up from reference TRBV2 and TRBJ2-1, is EPEVTQTPSHQVTQMGQEVILRCVPISNHLYFYWYRQILGQKVEFLVSFYNNEISEKSEIFDDQFSVERPDGSNFTLKIRSTKLEDSAMYFCASSPRLATEQFFGPGTRLTVL.

This clonotype was seen just once. The rearrangement uses TRBV4-3 and TRBJ1-2, with D possibly being TRBD1 (6 bases). The germline V gene encodes CDR1 LGHNA and CDR2 YSLEER. The V end lost 4 bases, the J end lost 0 bases, and 9 bases lay between the germline ends. This CDR3 has 14 amino acids. The CDR3 DNA reads as TGCGCCAGCAGCCCCAGGGGAGCTAACTATGGCTACACCTTC. It encodes CASSPRGANYGYTF.

V and J are TRBV4-1 and TRBJ1-5; D is uncertain. The CDR3 has 16 residues. Trimming took 0 bases from V and 4 from J, leaving 13 bases between them. Germline CDR1 is MGHRA and CDR2 is YSYEKL. CDR3 in amino acids: CASSQEGSGRNQPQHF. The CDR3 DNA reads as TGCGCCAGCAGCCAAGAGGGTAGCGGTAGAAATCAGCCCCAGCATTTT.

The chain is built from TRBV5-1 and TRBJ2-1, with D tentatively TRBD2 (5 bases). The CDR3 has 11 amino acids. CDR1 is SGHRS and CDR2 is YFSETQ in the germline V gene. V dropped 5 bases and J dropped 10 bases, with 10 bases sitting between them. The CDR3 loop reads CASRSEVEQFF. CDR3 bases: TGCGCCAGCAGGTCGGAGGTAGAGCAGTTCTTC.

This clonotype is labeled medium-sized (0.01 to 0.1%). This chain connects TRBV6-5 to TRBJ1-1, with D possibly TRBD1 on 5 matching bases. This CDR3 has 15 amino acids. V was trimmed by 5 bases and J by 0 bases, leaving 13 bases between them. Germline assignment: CDR1 MNHEY and CDR2 SVGAGI. CDR3 in DNA: TGTGCCAGCAGTGTGACAGTCATGATGAACACTGAAGCTTTCTTT. Its protein is CASSVTVMMNTEAFF.

This clonotype was seen repeatedly, ten times or more. The chain is built from TRBV6-1 and TRBJ2-2; 8 bases map to TRBD1. Germline CDR1 is MNHNS and CDR2 is SASEGT. The V gene end was trimmed by 7 bases and the J gene end by 6 bases; junction bases not matched to a gene: 4. There are 13 residues in the CDR3. The CDR3 loop reads CASKDRVPGELFF. DNA for the CDR3: TGTGCCAGCAAGGACAGGGTTCCCGGGGAGCTGTTTTTT.

This clonotype was detected once. The gene calls are TRBV28 and TRBJ2-1; D not resolved. The CDR3 loop spans 14 amino acids. V was pared by 1 base and J by 6 bases, with 10 bases between. CDR1 MDHEN and CDR2 SYDVKM come from the germline V gene. The CDR3 is CASSLLVAFNEQFF. CDR3 nucleotides: TGTGCCAGCAGTTTATTGGTAGCTTTCAATGAGCAGTTCTTC.

This sequence joins TRBV11-3 and TRBJ2-1; tentatively, D is TRBD2 (6 bases). The CDR3 covers 15 residues. CDR1 is SGHNT, CDR2 YENEEA, per germline. The V end was cut by 2 bases, the J end by 7 bases, with 15 bases between. The CDR3 here is CASSLLPRGRNEQFF. In DNA form, the CDR3 reads TGTGCCAGCAGCTTATTACCCCGGGGGAGGAATGAGCAGTTCTTC.